This T cell receptor (beta chain) was profiled in a study of patients and donors after allogeneic stem cell transplantation. TCRdb independently ran MiXCR on the RT-PCR reads; one entry per CDR3 protein. The table includes about a million distinct CDR3 sequences, 15% to 20% detected once. This clonotype has more than one count but fewer than ten. V was cut by 7 bases and J by 1 base, with 10 bases left in between. CDR3 length: 13 residues. Germline assignment: CDR1 SNHLY and CDR2 FYNNEI. J is TRBJ1-1 and V is TRBV2, with D uncertain. This sequence was found in a human donor who was either an allogeneic HSCT recipient or a stem cell or donor lymphocyte infusion donor (not recorded which). It is not recorded whose cells these are; they may come from a transplant donor. What was sequenced was blood, either unsorted or a sorted T cell fraction (not recorded which). The CDR3 region is CASKDLPNTEAFF. CDR3 nucleotides: TGTGCCAGCAAGGACCTACCGAACACTGAAGCTTTCTTT.